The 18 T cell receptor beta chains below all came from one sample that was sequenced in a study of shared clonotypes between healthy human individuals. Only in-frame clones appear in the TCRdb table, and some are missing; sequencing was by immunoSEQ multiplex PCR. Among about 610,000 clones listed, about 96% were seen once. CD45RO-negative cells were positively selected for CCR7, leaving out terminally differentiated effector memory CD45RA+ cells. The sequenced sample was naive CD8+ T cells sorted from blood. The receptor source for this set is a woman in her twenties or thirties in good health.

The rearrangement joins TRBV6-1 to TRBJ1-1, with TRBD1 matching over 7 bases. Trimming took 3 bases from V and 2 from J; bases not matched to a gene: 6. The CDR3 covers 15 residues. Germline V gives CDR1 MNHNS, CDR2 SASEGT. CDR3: CASSEAQGINTEAFF. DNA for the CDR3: TGTGCCAGCAGTGAGGCACAGGGGATAAACACTGAAGCTTTCTTT.

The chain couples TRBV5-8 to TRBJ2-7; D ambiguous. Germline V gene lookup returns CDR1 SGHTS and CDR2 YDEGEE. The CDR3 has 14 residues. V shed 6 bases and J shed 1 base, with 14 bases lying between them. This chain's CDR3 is CASTPQELSYEQYF. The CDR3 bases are TGTGCCAGCACCCCGCAGGAGCTTTCCTACGAGCAGTACTTC.

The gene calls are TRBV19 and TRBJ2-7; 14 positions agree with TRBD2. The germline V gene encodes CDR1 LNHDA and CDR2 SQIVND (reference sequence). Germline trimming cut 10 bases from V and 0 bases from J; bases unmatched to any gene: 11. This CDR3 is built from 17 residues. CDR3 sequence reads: CAIPGGTSGSHSYEQYF. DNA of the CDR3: TGTGCCATCCCTGGGGGGACTAGCGGGAGTCACTCCTACGAGCAGTACTTC.

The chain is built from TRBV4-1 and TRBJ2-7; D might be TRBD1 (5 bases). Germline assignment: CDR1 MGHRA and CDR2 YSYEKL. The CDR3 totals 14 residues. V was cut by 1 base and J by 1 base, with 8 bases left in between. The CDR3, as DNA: TGCGCCAGCAGCCAAGCGCCAGGGTCCTACGAGCAGTACTTC. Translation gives CASSQAPGSYEQYF.

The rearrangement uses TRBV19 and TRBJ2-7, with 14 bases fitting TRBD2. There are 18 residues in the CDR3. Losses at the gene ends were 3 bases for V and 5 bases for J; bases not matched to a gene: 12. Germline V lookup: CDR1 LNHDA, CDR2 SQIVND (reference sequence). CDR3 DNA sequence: TGTGCCAGTAGTATGGGACTAGCGGGAGAAGAGGCTGGGGACGAGCAGTACTTC. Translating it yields CASSMGLAGEEAGDEQYF.

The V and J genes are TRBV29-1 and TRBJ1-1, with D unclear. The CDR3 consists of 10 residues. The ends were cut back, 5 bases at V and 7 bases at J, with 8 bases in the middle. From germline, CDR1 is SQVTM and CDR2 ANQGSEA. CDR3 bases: TGCAGCGTTTCTCAAAATGAAGCTTTCTTT. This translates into CSVSQNEAFF. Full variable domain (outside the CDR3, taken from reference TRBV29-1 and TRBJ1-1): SAVISQKPSRDICQRGTSLTIQCQVDSQVTMMFWYRQQPGQSLTLIATANQGSEATYESGFVIDKFPISRPNLTFSTLTVSNMSPEDSSIYLCSVSQNEAFFGQGTRLTVV.

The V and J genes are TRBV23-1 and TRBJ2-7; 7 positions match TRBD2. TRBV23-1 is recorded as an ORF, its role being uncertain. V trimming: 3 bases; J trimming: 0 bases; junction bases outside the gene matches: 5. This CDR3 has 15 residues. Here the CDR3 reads CASSQGGVSSYEQYF. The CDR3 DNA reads TGCGCCAGCAGTCAGGGGGGGGTTAGCTCCTACGAGCAGTACTTC.

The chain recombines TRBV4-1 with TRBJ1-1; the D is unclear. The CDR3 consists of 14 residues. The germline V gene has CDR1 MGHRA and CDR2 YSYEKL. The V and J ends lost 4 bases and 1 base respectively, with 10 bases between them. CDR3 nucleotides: TGCGCCAGCAGCCTCAACCCCACGAACACTGAAGCTTTCTTT. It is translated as CASSLNPTNTEAFF.

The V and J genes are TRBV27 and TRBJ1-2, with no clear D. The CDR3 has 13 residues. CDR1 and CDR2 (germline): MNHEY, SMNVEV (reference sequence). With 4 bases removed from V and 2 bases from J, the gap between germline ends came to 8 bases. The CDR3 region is CASSSSINYGYTF. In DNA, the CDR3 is TGTGCCAGCAGTTCGTCGATAAACTATGGCTACACCTTC.

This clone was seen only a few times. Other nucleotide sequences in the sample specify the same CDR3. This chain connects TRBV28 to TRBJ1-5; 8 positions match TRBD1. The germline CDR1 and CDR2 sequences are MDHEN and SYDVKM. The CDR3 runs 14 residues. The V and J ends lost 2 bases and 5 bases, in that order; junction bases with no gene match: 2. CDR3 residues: CASSLGTGHQPQHF. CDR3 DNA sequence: TGTGCCAGCAGTTTAGGGACAGGTCATCAGCCCCAGCATTTT.

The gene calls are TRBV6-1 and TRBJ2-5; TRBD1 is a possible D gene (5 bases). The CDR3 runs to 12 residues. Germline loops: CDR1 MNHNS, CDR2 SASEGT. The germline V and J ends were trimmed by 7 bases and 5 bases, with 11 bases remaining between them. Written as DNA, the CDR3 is TGTGCCAGCACCATGGCAGGGGAGACCCAGTACTTC. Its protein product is CASTMAGETQYF.

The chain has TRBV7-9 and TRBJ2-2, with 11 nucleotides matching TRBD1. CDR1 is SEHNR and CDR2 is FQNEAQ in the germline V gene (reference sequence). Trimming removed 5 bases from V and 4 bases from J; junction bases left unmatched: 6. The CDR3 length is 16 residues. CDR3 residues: CASSPGQGAFTGELFF. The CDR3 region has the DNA TGTGCCAGCAGCCCCGGACAGGGGGCGTTCACCGGGGAGCTGTTTTTT.

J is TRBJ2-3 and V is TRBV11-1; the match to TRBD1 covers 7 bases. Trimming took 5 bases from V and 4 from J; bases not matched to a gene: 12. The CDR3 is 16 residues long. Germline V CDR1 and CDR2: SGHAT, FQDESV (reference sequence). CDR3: CASSIDTGAFADTQYF. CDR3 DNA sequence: TGTGCCAGCAGCATCGATACAGGGGCTTTCGCAGATACGCAGTATTTT.

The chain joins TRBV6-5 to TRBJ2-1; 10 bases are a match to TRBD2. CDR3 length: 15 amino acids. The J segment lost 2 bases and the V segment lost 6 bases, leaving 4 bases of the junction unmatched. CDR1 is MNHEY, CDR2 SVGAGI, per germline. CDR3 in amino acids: CASSRLAGAYNEQFF. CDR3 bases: TGTGCCAGCAGCCGACTAGCGGGCGCCTACAATGAGCAGTTCTTC.

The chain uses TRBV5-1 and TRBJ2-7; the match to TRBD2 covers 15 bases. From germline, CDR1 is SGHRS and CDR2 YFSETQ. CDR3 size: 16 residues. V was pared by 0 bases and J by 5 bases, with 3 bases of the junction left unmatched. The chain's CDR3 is CASSLEGLAGGNEQYF. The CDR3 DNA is TGCGCCAGCAGCTTGGAGGGACTAGCGGGAGGCAACGAGCAGTACTTC.

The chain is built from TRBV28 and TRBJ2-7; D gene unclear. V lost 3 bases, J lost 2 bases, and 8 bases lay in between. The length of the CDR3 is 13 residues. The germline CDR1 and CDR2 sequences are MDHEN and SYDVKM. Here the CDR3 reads CASSLTLTYEQYF. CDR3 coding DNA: TGTGCCAGCAGTTTGACTCTTACCTACGAGCAGTACTTC.

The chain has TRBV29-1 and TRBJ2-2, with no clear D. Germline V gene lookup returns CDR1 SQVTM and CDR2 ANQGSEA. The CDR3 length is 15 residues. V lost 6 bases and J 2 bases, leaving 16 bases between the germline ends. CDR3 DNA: TGCAGCGTAGTTTGGCAAGCGACTAACACCGGGGAGCTGTTTTTT. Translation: CSVVWQATNTGELFF.

DNA of the CDR3: TGTGCCAGCAGCTTAGATCTCAGCCAAGAGACCCAGTACTTC. Its translation: CASSLDLSQETQYF. The rearrangement links TRBV7-9 to TRBJ2-5, with D uncertain. The CDR3 contains 14 residues. Germline CDR1 reads SEHNR; CDR2 reads FQNEAQ (reference sequence). Between the trimmed V and J ends, which lost 1 base and 1 base, there was a span of 7 bases.